The sequence of this T cell receptor beta chain was determined in a study of T cell changes during pregnancy in multiple sclerosis. Sequencing was performed with immunoSEQ multiplex PCR; in TCRdb, only in-frame clones are kept and a portion is missing. The repertoire includes roughly 87,000 clones, 91% of them detected once, and 3.5% to 4% sits in the top ten. The V and J ends lost 6 bases and 0 bases respectively, with 12 bases between them. CDR1 SQVTM and CDR2 ANQGSEA come from the germline V gene. This CDR3 is built from 13 residues. The sequence was obtained from a female donor in good health, serving as a control in a pregnancy study. Some clones in this sample may be carry-over from other donors' samples. The sample was PBMCs, taken in the first trimester of pregnancy. The genes are TRBV29-1 and TRBJ2-7; D might be TRBD2 (5 bases). The CDR3 DNA reads TGCAGCGTGGTGGGGAGCAGCTCCTACGAGCAGTACTTC. Its translation is CSVVGSSSYEQYF.